Listed below are T cell receptor beta chains from one sample, sequenced in a study of regulatory T cells in long-lasting Graves disease. TCRdb analysed the multiplex PCR reads with MiXCR anew, one entry per CDR3 protein. The data contain over 400,000 distinct CDR3 sequences, less than 15% of them seen just once; the ten biggest clones take up approximately 15%. The sample was also reused in another study, on T cells in Graves' hyperthyroidism and ophthalmopathy.

This specimen consisted of peripheral blood mononuclear cells (PBMCs), obtained at new diagnosis, from a patient treated with antithyroid drugs. These receptors were taken from a woman between 50 and 59 years old with Graves disease. The CDR3 runs from the conserved cysteine through the conserved F or W. A D gene is named only where the DNA matches it firmly. A clone size is listed for some rows: how often the clone was seen (once, few, many), or a class if it is expanded.

v_gene	d_gene	abundance	j_gene	CDR3aa	CDR3nt
TRBV28	-	many	TRBJ2-3	CASSFPSDGITQYF	TGTGCCAGCAGTTTCCCATCGGACGGGATTACGCAGTATTTT
TRBV28	-	many	TRBJ2-7	CASSPGLTSYEQYF	TGTGCCAGCAGCCCAGGACTCACCTCCTACGAGCAGTACTTC
TRBV10-2	-	-	TRBJ2-1	CATVGTSYNEQFF	TGCGCCACCGTAGGTACCTCCTACAATGAGCAGTTCTTC
TRBV7-8	TRBD1	few	TRBJ1-5	CASSGGTVHSNQPQHF	TGTGCCAGCAGCGGGGGGACAGTTCATAGCAATCAGCCCCAGCATTTT
TRBV11-3	-	many	TRBJ2-1	CASSPRGASSYNEQFF	TGTGCCAGCAGCCCGAGGGGGGCGAGCTCCTACAATGAGCAGTTCTTC
TRBV5-1	TRBD1	few	TRBJ2-1	CASNRVPGQGGVSSYNEQFF	TGCGCCAGCAACAGAGTCCCGGGACAGGGAGGTGTTAGCTCCTACAATGAGCAGTTCTTC
TRBV15	-	-	TRBJ1-5	CATSRDGAAGQPQHF	TGTGCCACCAGCAGAGATGGGGCAGCCGGTCAGCCCCAGCATTTT
TRBV28	-	many	TRBJ2-7	CASNPPWGAGQSEQYF	TGTGCCAGCAATCCCCCCTGGGGCGCGGGACAAAGCGAGCAGTACTTC
TRBV6-1	-	-	TRBJ1-1	CASSFLGQQYEAFF	TGTGCCAGCAGCTTCTTAGGACAGCAATATGAAGCTTTCTTT
TRBV28	-	many	TRBJ1-5	CASTTDGQWGKVGQPQHF	TGTGCCAGCACTACGGACGGACAGTGGGGGAAAGTAGGTCAGCCCCAGCATTTT
TRBV10-3	TRBD1	-	TRBJ2-1	CAISESGQGRNEQFF	TGTGCCATCAGTGAGTCGGGACAGGGTAGGAATGAGCAGTTCTTC
TRBV30	-	many	TRBJ1-4	CAWSVQVAEKLFF	TGTGCCTGGAGTGTACAGGTTGCAGAAAAACTGTTTTTT